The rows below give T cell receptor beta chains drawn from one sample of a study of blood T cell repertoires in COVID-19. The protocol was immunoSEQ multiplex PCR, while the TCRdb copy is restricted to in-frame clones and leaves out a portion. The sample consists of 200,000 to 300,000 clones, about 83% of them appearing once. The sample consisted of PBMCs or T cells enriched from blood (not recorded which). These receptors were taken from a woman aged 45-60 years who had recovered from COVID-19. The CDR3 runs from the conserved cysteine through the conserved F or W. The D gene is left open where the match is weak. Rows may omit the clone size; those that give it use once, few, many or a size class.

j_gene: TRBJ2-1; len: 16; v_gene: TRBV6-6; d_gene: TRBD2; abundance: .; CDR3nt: TGTGCCAGCAGTCCCTTGGGACTAGCGGCCTACAATGAGCAGTTCTTC; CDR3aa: CASSPLGLAAYNEQFF
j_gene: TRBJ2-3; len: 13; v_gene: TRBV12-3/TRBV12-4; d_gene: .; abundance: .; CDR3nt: TGTGCCAGCAGTTTGTACATCGCAGATACGCAGTATTTT; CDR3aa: CASSLYIADTQYF
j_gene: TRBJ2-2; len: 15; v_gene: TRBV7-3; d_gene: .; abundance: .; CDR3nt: TGTGCCAGCAGCTTAGGGTCGAGGGATGCCGGGGAGCTGTTTTTT; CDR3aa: CASSLGSRDAGELFF
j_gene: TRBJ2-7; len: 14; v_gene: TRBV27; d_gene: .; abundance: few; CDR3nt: TGTGCCAGCAAGGTGGGGCTAGATGTCTACGAGCAGTACTTC; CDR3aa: CASKVGLDVYEQYF
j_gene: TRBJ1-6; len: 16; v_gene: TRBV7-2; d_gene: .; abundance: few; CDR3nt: TGTGCCAGCGGAACACAGGGAACGGGGTATAATTCACCCCTCCACTTT; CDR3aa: CASGTQGTGYNSPLHF
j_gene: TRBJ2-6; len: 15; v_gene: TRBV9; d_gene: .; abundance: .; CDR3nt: TGTGCCAGCAGCTCCCCAGGCTCTGGGGCCAACGTCCTGACTTTC; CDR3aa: CASSSPGSGANVLTF
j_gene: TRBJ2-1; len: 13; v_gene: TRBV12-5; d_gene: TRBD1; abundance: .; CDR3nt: TGTGCTAGTGGGGACAGGGGGAACAATGAGCAGTTCTTC; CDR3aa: CASGDRGNNEQFF
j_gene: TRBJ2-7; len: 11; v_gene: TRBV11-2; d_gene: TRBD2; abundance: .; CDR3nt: TGTGCCAGCTCAGCGGGAGGCGAGCAGTACTTC; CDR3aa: CASSAGGEQYF
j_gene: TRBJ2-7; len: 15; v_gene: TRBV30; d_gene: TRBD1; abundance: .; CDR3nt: TGTGCCTGGTGGGGGGGACAGGGAAGCTCCTACGAGCAGTACTTC; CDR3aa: CAWWGGQGSSYEQYF
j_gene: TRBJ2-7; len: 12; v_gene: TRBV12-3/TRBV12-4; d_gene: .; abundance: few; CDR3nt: TGTGCCAGCCGCTCGGGTCCCCACGAGCAGTACTTC; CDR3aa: CASRSGPHEQYF
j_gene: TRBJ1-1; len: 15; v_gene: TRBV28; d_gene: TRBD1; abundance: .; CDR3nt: TGTGCCAGCAGGGAATCCGGGACAGGGTCCACTGAAGCTTTCTTT; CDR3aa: CASRESGTGSTEAFF
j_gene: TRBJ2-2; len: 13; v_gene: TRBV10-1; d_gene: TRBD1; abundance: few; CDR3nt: TGCGCCAGCAAACCAGGGGGTACCGGGGAGCTGTTTTTT; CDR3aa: CASKPGGTGELFF
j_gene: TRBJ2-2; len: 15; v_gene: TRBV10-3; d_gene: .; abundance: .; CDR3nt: TGTGCCATCAGTGATGCGGGATGGGACACCGGGGAGCTGTTTTTT; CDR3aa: CAISDAGWDTGELFF
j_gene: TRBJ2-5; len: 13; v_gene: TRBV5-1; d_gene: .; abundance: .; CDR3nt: TGCGCCAGCAGCCGCGGAGGGGAGGAGACCCAGTACTTC; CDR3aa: CASSRGGEETQYF
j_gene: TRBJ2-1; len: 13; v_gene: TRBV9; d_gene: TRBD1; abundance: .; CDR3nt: TGTGCCAGCACCCGGACAGGGTACAATGAGCAGTTCTTC; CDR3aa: CASTRTGYNEQFF
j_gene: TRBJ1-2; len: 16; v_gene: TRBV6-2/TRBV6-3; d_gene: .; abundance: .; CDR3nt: TGTGCCAGCAGTCCCAGGGACTGGAGTCCCAACTATGGCTACACCTTC; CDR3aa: CASSPRDWSPNYGYTF
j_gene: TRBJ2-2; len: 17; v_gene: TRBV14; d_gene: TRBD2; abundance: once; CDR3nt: TGTGCCAGCAGCCAAGATAGACTAGCGGGAGTATCCGGGGAGCTGTTTTTT; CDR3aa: CASSQDRLAGVSGELFF
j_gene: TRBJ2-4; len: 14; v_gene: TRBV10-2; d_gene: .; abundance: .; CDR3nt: TGCGCCAGCACCCCTGAGGATAGCCGGAACATTCAGTACTTC; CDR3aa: CASTPEDSRNIQYF
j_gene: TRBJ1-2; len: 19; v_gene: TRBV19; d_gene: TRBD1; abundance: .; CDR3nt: TGTGCCAGTAGTATAAGAAGGCGAGGACAGGGGGGTAATATGGGTGGCTACACCTTC; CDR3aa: CASSIRRRGQGGNMGGYTF
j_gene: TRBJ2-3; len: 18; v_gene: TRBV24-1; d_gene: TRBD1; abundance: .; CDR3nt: TGTGCCACCAGTGAAACCGACAGGGGGGTTTGGGGGACAGATACGCAGTATTTT; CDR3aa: CATSETDRGVWGTDTQYF
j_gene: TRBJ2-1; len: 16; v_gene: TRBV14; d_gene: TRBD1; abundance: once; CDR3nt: TGTGCCAGCAGCCACTCCGGGACAGGGGGCTCTTATGAGCAGTTCTTC; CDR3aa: CASSHSGTGGSYEQFF
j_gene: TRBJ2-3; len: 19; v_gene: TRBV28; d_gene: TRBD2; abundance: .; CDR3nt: TGTGCCAGCAGTTTTGGACTAGCGGGAGGGATCTATAGCACAGATACGCAGTATTTT; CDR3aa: CASSFGLAGGIYSTDTQYF
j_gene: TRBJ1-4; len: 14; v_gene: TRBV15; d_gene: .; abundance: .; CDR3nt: TGTGCCACCAGCAGGGACACGCTAGGCGAAAAACTGTTTTTT; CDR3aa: CATSRDTLGEKLFF
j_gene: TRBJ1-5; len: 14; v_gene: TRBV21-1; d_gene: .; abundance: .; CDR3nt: TGTGCCAGGAAACACAGGTTAGACAATCAGCCCCAGCATTTT; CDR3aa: CARKHRLDNQPQHF
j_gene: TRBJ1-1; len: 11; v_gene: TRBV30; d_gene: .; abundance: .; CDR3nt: TGTGCCTGGGGGAGGAACACTGAAGCTTTCTTT; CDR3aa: CAWGRNTEAFF
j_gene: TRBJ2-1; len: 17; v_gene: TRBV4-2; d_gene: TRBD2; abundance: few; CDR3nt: TGTGCCAGCAGCCCTGGGACTAGCGGGACGGACTACAATGAGCAGTTCTTC; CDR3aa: CASSPGTSGTDYNEQFF
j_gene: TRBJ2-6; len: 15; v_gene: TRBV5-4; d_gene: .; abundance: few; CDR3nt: TGTGCCAGCAGCTTGTTATACTCTGGGGCCAACGTCCTGACTTTC; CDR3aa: CASSLLYSGANVLTF
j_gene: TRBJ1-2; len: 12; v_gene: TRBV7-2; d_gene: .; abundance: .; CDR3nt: TGTGCCAGCAGCTTCCGGGAGTATGGCTACACCTTC; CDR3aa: CASSFREYGYTF
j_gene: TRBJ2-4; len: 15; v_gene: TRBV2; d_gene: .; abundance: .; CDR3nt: TGTGCCAGCAGTGAGCCCCCGGGGGTAGGGAACATTCAGTACTTC; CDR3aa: CASSEPPGVGNIQYF
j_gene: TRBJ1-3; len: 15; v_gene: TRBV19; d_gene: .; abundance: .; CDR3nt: TGTGCCAGTAGTTTCCAGACAGGCTCTGGAAACACCATATATTTT; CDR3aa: CASSFQTGSGNTIYF
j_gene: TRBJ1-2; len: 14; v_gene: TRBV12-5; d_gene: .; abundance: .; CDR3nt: TGTGCTAGTGGTTTGACAAGCCGGACATTCGGCTACACCTTC; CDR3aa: CASGLTSRTFGYTF
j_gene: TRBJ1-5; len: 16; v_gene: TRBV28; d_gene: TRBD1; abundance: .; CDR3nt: TGTGCCAGCAGACCCACAGGGGGGCGGGGTGGTCAGCCCCAGCATTTT; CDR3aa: CASRPTGGRGGQPQHF
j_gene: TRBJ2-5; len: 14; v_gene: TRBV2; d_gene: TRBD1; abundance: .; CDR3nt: TGTGCCAGCAGTGCTTTGACAGGGTTCGAGACCCAGTACTTC; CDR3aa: CASSALTGFETQYF
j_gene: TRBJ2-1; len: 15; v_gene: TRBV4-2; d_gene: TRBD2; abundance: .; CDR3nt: TGTGCCAGCAGCCAATCTAGCGGGAGGTTGGGTGAGCAGTTCTTC; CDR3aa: CASSQSSGRLGEQFF
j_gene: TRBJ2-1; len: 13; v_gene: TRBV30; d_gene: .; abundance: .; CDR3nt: TGTGCCTGGAAGCGGCATCAAAACAATGAGCAGTTCTTC; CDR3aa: CAWKRHQNNEQFF
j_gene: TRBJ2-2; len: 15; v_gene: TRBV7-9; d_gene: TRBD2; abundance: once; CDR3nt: TGTGCCAGCAGAAGAGGCGGGGGGCAAGGCGGGGAGCTGTTTTTT; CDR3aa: CASRRGGGQGGELFF
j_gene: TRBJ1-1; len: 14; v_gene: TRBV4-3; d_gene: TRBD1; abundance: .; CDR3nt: TGCGCCAGCAGGGGAGACAGGGGAGACACTGAAGCTTTCTTT; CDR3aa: CASRGDRGDTEAFF
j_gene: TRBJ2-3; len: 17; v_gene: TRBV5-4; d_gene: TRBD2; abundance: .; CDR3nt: TGTGCCAGCAGCCCCCGGAGTAGCGGGGGTTACACAGATACGCAGTATTTT; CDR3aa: CASSPRSSGGYTDTQYF
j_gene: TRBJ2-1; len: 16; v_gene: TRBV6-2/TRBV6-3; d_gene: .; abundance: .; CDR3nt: TGTGCCAGCAGTCTCCGGACTCCTCCCCAACGCAATGAGCAGTTCTTC; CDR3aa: CASSLRTPPQRNEQFF
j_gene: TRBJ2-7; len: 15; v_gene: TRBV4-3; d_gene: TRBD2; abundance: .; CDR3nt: TGCGCCAGCAGTCTCGGACTAGCGGGAGGTTACGAGCAGTACTTC; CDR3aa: CASSLGLAGGYEQYF
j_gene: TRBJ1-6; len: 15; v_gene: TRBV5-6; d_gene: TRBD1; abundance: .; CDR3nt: TGTGCCAGCAGCTTCAGCCGACAGGGGGATTCACCCCTCCACTTT; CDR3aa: CASSFSRQGDSPLHF
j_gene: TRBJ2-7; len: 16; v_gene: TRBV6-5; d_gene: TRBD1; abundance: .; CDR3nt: TGTGCCAGCAGTTACTCGACAGGGGTTTTTGGTGACGAGCAGTACTTC; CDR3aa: CASSYSTGVFGDEQYF
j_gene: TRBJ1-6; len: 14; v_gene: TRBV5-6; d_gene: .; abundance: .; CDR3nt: TGTGCCAGCAGCTTGCGGACAGTTTTATCACCCCTCCACTTT; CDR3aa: CASSLRTVLSPLHF
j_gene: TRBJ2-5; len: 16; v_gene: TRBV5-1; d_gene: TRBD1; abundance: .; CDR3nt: TGCGCCAGCAGCCCGGAGGCCGGGACAGGGAGGGAGACCCAGTACTTC; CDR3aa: CASSPEAGTGRETQYF
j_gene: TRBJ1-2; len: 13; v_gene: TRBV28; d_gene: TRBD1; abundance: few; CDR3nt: TGTGCCAGCAACCCCGGACAGGGCTATGGCTACACCTTC; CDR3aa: CASNPGQGYGYTF
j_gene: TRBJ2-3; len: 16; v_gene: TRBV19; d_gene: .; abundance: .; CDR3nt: TGTGCCAGTAGTAATCCGAGCACTTCTTGGACAGATACGCAGTATTTT; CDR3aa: CASSNPSTSWTDTQYF
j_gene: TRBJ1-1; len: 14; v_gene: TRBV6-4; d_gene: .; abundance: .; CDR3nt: TGTGCCAGCAGCGCCCGTCAGGGTAACACTGAAGCTTTCTTT; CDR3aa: CASSARQGNTEAFF
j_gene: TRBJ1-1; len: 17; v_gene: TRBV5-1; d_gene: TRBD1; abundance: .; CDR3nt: TGCGCCAGCAGCAAGCGACAGGGGGCTTGGGGCAACACTGAAGCTTTCTTT; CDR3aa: CASSKRQGAWGNTEAFF